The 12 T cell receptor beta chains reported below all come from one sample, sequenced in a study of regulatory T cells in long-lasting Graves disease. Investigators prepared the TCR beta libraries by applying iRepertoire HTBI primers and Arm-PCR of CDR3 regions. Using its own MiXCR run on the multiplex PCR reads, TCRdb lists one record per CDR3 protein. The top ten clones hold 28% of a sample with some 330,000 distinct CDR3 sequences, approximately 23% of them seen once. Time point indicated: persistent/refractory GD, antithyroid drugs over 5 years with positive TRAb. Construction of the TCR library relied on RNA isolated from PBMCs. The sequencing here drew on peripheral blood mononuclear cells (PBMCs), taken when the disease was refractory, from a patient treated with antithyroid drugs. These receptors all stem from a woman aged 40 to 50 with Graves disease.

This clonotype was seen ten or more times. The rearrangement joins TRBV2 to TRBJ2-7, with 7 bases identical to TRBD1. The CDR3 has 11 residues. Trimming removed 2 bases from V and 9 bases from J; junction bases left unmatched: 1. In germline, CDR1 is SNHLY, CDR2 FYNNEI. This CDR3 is CASSEPGGQYF. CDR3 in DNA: TGTGCCAGCAGTGAACCAGGGGGGCAGTACTTC.

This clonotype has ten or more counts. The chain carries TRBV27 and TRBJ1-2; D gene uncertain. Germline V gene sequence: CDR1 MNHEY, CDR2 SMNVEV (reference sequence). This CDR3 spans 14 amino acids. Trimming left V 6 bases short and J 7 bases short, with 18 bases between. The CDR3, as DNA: TGTGCCAGCAGCTTGCAGGACGGCAGATCTGGCTACACCTTC. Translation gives CASSLQDGRSGYTF.

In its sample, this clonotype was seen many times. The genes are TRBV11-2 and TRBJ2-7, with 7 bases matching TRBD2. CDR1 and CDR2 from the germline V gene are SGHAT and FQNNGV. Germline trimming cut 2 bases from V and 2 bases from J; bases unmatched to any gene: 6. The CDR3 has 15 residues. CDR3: CASSLRGGLAYEQYF. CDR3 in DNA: TGTGCCAGCAGCTTAAGGGGTGGACTAGCCTACGAGCAGTACTTC.

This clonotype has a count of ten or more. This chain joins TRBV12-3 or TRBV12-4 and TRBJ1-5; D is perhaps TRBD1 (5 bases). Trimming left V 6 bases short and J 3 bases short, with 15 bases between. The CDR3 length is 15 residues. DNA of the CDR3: TGTGCCAGCAGCCTCTCCGACAGTCCCAATCAGCCCCAGCATTTT. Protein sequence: CASSLSDSPNQPQHF.

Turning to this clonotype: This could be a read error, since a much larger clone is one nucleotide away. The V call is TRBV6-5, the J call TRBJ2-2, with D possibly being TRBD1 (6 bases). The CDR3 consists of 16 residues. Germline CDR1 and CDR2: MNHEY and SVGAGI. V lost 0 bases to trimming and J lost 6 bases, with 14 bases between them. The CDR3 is CASSYSRTVNAGELFF. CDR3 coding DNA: TGTGCCAGCAGTTACTCGAGGACAGTCAACGCCGGGGAGCTGTTTTTT.

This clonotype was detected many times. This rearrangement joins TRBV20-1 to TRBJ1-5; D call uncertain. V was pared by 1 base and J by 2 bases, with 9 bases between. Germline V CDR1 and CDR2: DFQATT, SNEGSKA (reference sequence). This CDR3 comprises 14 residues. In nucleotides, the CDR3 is TGCAGTGCTAGAGGGCCAGAACGCAATCAGCCCCAGCATTTT. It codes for CSARGPERNQPQHF.

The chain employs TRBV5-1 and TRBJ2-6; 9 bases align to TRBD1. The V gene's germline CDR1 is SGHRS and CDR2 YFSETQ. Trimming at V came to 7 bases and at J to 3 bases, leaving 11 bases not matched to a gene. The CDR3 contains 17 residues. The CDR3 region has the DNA TGCGCCAGCGCCACGGGAACAGGGGGCAGTGGGGCCAACGTCCTGACTTTC. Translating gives CASATGTGGSGANVLTF. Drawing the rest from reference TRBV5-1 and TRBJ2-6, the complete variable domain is KAGVTQTPRYLIKTRGQQVTLSCSPISGHRSVSWYQQTPGQGLQFLFEYFSETQRNKGNFPGRFSGRQFSNSRSEMNVSTLELGDSALYLCASATGTGGSGANVLTFGAGSRLTVL.

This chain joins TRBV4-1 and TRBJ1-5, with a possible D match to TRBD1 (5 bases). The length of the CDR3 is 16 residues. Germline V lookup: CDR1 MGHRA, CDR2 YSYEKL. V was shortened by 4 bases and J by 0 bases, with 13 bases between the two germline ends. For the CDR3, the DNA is TGCGCCAGCAGCCCGCAGGTGGGACTTAGCAATCAGCCCCAGCATTTT. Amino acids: CASSPQVGLSNQPQHF.

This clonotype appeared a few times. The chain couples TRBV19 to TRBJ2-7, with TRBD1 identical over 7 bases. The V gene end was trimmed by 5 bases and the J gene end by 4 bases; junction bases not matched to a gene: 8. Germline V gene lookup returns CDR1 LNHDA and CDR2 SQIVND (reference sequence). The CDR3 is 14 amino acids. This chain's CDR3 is CASSEDRESYEQYF. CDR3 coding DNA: TGTGCCAGTAGTGAAGACAGGGAAAGTTACGAGCAGTACTTC.

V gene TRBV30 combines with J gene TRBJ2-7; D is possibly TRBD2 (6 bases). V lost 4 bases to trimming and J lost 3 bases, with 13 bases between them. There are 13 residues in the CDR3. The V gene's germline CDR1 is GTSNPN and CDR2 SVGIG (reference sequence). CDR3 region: CAWNLWRDYEQYF. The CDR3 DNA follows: TGTGCCTGGAATTTATGGCGGGACTACGAGCAGTACTTC.

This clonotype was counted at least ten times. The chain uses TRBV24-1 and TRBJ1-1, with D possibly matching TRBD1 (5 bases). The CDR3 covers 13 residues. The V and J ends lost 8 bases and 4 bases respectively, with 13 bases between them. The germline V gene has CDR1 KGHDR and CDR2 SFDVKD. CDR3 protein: CATKGRGATEAFF. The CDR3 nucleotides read TGTGCCACCAAGGGGAGGGGAGCCACTGAAGCTTTCTTT.

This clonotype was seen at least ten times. The CDR3 DNA follows: TGTGCCAGCAGCTGGGGACAGGGTGACGAGCAGTACTTC. This gives the protein CASSWGQGDEQYF. The chain is built from TRBV28 and TRBJ2-7, with TRBD1 identical over 9 bases. The germline V gene has CDR1 MDHEN and CDR2 SYDVKM. V shed 6 bases, J shed 5 bases, and the junction held 5 bases outside the gene matches. CDR3 length equals 13 residues.